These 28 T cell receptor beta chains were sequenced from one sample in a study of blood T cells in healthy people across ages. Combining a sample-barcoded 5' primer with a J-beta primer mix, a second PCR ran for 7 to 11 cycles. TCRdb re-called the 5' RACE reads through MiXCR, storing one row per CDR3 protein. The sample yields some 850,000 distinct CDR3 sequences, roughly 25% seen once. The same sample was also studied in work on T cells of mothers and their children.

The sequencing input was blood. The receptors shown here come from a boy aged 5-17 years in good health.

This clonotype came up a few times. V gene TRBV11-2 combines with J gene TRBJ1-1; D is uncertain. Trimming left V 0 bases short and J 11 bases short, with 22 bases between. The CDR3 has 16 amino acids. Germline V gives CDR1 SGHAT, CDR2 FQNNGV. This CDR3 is CASSLEYGRELLSAFF. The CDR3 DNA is TGTGCCAGCAGCTTAGAGTACGGACGGGAGCTCCTGAGTGCTTTCTTT.

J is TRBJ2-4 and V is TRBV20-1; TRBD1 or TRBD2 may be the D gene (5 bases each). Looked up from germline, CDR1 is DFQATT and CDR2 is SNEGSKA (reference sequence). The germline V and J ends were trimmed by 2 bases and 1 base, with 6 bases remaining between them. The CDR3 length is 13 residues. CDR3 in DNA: TGCAGTGCTAGATGGGGGGCCAAAAACATTCAGTACTTC. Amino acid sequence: CSARWGAKNIQYF.

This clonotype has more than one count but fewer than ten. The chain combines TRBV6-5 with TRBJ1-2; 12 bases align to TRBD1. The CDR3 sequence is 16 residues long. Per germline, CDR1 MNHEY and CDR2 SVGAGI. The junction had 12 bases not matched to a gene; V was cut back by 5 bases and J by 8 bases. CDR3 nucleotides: TGTGCCAGCAGTCTTACCCCGGGACAGGGGGCCGGAGGCTACACCTTC. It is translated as CASSLTPGQGAGGYTF.

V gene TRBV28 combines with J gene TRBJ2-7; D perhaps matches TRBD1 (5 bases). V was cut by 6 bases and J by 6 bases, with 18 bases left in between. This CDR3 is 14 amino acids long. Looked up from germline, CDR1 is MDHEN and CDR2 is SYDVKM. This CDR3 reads CASRNGQGTSEQYF. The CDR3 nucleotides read TGTGCCAGCAGGAACGGGCAGGGAACCTCCGAGCAGTACTTC. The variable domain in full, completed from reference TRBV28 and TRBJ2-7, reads DVKVTQSSRYLVKRTGEKVFLECVQDMDHENMFWYRQDPGLGLRLIYFSYDVKMKEKGDIPEGYSVSREKKERFSLILESASTNQTSMYLCASRNGQGTSEQYFGPGTRLTVT.

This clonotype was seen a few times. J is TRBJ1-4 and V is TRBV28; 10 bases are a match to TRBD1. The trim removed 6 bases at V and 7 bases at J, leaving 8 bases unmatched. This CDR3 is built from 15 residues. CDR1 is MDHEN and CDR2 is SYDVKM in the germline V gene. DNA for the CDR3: TGTGCCAGCAGACCGAGGACAGGGGGAAGTGAAAAACTGTTTTTT. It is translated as CASRPRTGGSEKLFF. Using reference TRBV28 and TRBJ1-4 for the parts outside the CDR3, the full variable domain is DVKVTQSSRYLVKRTGEKVFLECVQDMDHENMFWYRQDPGLGLRLIYFSYDVKMKEKGDIPEGYSVSREKKERFSLILESASTNQTSMYLCASRPRTGGSEKLFFGSGTQLSVL.

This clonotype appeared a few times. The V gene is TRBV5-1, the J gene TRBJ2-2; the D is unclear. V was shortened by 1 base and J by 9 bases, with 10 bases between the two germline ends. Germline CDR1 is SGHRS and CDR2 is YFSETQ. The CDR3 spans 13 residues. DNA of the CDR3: TGCGCCAGCAGCTTGTGGGCTAACCGGGAGCTGTTTTTT. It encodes CASSLWANRELFF. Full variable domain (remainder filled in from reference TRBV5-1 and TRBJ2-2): KAGVTQTPRYLIKTRGQQVTLSCSPISGHRSVSWYQQTPGQGLQFLFEYFSETQRNKGNFPGRFSGRQFSNSRSEMNVSTLELGDSALYLCASSLWANRELFFGEGSRLTVL.

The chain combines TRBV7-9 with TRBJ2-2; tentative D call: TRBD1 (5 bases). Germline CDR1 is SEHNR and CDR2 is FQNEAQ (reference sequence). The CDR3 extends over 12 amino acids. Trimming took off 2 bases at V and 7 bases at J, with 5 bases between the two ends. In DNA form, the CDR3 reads TGTGCCAGCAGCTTACAGGGCGGGGAGCTGTTTTTT. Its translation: CASSLQGGELFF.

CDR3 sequence reads: CAISPIGYNEQFF. The CDR3 DNA follows: TGTGCCATCAGCCCCATAGGGTACAATGAGCAGTTCTTC. This sequence joins TRBV10-3 and TRBJ2-1; D unclear. CDR3 size: 13 residues. The V gene lost 6 bases and the J gene lost 4 bases, with 10 bases spanning the gap. Per germline, CDR1 ENHRY and CDR2 SYGVKD.

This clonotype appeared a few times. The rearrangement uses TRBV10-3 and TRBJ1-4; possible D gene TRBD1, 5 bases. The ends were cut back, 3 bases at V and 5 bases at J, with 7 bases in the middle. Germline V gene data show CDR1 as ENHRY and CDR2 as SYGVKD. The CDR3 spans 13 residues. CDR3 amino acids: CAISETGNEKLFF. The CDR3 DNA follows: TGTGCCATCAGTGAAACAGGAAATGAAAAACTGTTTTTT.

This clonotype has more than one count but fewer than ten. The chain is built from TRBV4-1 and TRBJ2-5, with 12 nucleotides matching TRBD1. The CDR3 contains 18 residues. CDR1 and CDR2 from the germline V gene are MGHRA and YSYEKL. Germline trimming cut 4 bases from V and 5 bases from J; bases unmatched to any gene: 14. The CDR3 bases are TGCGCCAGCAGCCCAATCCCGGGACAGGGGGCCGCATCGGAGACCCAGTACTTC. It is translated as CASSPIPGQGAASETQYF.

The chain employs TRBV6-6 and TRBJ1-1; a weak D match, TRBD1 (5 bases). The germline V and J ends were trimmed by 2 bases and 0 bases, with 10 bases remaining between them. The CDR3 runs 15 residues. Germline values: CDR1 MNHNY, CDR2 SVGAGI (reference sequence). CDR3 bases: TGTGCCAGCAGTTACCAGGGAGGACTGAACACTGAAGCTTTCTTT. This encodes CASSYQGGLNTEAFF.

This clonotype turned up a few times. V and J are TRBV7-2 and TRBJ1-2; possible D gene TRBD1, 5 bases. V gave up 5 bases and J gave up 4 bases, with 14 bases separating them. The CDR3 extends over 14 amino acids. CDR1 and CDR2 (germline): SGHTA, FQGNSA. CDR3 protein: CASSPTGGVYGYTF. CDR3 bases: TGTGCCAGCAGCCCCACCGGGGGAGTCTATGGCTACACCTTC.

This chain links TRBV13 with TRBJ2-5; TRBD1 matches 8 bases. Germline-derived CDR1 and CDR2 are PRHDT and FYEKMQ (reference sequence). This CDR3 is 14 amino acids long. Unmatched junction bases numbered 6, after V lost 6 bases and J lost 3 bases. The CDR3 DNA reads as TGTGCCAGCAGGATAGGACAGGGAAAAGAGACCCAGTACTTC. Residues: CASRIGQGKETQYF.

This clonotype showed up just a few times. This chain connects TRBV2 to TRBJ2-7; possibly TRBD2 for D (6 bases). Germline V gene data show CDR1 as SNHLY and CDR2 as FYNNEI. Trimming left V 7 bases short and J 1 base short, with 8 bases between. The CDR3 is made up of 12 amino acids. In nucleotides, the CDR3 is TGTGCCAGCAATGGGAGGTCCTACGAGCAGTACTTC. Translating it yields CASNGRSYEQYF.

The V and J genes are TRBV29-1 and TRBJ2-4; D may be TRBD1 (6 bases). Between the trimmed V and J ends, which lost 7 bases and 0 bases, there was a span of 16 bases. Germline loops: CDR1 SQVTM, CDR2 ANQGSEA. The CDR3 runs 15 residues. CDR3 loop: CSGATGPGAKNIQYF. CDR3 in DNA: TGCAGCGGTGCCACAGGGCCAGGAGCCAAAAACATTCAGTACTTC.

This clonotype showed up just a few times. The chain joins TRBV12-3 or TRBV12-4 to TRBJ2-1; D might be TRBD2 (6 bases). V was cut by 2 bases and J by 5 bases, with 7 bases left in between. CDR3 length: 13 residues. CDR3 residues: CASSLPGDNEQFF. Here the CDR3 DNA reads TGTGCCAGCAGTTTACCGGGAGACAATGAGCAGTTCTTC.

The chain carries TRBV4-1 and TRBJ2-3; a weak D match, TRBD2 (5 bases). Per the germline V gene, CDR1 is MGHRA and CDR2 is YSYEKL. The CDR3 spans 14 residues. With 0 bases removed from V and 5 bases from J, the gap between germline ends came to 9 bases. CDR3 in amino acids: CASSQESREDTQYF. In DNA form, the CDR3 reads TGCGCCAGCAGCCAAGAATCCCGGGAAGATACGCAGTATTTT.

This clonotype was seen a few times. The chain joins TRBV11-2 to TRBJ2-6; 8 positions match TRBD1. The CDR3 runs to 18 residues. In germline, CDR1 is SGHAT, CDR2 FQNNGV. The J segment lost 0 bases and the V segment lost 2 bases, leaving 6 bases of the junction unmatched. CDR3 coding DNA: TGTGCCAGCAGCTTAAGTGGGGACAGGTTCTCTGGGGCCAACGTCCTGACTTTC. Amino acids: CASSLSGDRFSGANVLTF.

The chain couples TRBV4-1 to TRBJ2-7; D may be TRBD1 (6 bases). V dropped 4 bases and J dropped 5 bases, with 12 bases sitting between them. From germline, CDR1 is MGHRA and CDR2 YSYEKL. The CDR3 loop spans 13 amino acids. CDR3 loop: CASSPLQGNEQYF. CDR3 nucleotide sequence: TGCGCCAGCAGCCCCCTACAGGGAAACGAGCAGTACTTC.

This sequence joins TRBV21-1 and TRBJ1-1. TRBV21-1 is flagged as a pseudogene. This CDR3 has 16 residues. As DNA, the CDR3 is TGTGCCAGCAGCAAAAGTGGGGATTTTAACAACCCTGAAGCTTTCTTT. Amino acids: CASSKSGDFNNPEAFF.

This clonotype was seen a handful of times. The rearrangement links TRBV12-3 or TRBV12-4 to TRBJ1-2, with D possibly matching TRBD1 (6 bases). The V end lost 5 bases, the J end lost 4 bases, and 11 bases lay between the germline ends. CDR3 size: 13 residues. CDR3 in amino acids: CASSETGPYGYTF. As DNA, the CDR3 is TGTGCCAGCAGTGAGACAGGCCCCTATGGCTACACCTTC.

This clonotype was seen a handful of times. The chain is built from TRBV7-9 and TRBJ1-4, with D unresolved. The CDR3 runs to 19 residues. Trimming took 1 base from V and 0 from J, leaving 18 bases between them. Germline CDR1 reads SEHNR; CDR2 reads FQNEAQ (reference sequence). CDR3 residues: CASSLGRANSPPTNEKLFF. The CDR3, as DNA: TGTGCCAGCAGCTTAGGGAGGGCAAACAGCCCTCCAACTAATGAAAAACTGTTTTTT. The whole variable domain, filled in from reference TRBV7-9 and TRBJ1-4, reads DTGVSQNPRHKITKRGQNVTFRCDPISEHNRLYWYRQTLGQGPEFLTYFQNEAQLEKSRLLSDRFSAERPKGSFSTLEIQRTEQGDSAMYLCASSLGRANSPPTNEKLFFGSGTQLSVL.

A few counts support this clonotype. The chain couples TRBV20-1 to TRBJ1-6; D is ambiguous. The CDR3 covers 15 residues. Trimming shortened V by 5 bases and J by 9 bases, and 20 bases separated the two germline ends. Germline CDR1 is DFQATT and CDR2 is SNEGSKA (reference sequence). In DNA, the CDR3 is TGCAGTGCTTTTCGACACCTACGAGGCCCTTCACCCCTCCACTTT. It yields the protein CSAFRHLRGPSPLHF.

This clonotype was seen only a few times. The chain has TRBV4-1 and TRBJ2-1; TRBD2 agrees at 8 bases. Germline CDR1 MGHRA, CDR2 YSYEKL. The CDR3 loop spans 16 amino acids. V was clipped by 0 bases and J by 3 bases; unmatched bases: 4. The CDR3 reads CASSQDRLAHYNEQFF. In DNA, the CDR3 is TGCGCCAGCAGCCAAGATCGACTAGCGCACTACAATGAGCAGTTCTTC.

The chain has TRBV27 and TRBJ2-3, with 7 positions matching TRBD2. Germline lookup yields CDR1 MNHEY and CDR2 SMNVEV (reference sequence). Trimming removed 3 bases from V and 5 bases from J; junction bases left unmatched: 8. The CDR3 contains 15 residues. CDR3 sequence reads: CASSFVLASIDTQYF. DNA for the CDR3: TGTGCCAGCAGTTTTGTACTAGCGAGTATAGATACGCAGTATTTT.

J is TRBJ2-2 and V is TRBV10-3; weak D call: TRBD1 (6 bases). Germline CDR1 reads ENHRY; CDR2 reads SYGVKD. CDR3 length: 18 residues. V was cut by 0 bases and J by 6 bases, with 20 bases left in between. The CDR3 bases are TGTGCCATCAGTGAGTCGTCAGGGGTGTCGTCCGGCGCCGGGGAGCTGTTTTTT. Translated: CAISESSGVSSGAGELFF.

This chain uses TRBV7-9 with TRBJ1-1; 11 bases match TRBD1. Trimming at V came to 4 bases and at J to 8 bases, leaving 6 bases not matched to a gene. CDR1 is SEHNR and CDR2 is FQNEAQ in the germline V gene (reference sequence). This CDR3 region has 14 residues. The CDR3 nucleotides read TGTGCCAGCAGCTCTAGGACAGGGGGCCTCGAAGCTTTCTTT. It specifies CASSSRTGGLEAFF.

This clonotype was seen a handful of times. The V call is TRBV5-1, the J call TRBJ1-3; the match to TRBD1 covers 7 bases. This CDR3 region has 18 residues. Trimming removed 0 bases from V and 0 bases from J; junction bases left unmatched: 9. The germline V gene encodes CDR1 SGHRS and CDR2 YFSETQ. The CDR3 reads CASSLAPSGTDSGNTIYF. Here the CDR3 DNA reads TGCGCCAGCAGCTTGGCGCCTTCCGGGACAGACTCTGGAAACACCATATATTTT.